Below, one TCR beta chain is given with its context. The data belong to a study of shared clonotypes between healthy human individuals. This CDR3 contains 14 residues. Germline V gene data show CDR1 as SGHVS and CDR2 as FQNEAQ. J was trimmed by 7 bases and V by 4 bases; bases with no gene match: 7. Deep level was the assay's run setting. The assay was immunoSEQ multiplex PCR, and TCRdb's table has in-frame clones only and misses some. The sample lists about 460,000 clones, 60% to 80% occurring once. The rearrangement links TRBV7-8 to TRBJ2-4; 7 bases agree with TRBD1. The receptor was isolated from a middle-aged woman in good health. Some clones in this sample may be carry-over from other donors' samples. The material sequenced was PBMCs. The CDR3 region is CASSSTGFGNIQYF. Written as DNA, the CDR3 is TGTGCCAGCAGCTCGACAGGGTTCGGGAACATTCAGTACTTC.